The 32 T cell receptor beta chains below were found in one sample sequenced in a study of T-cell reconstitution after alpha-beta-depleted transplantation in children. Unique molecular identifiers were incorporated when the TCRbeta library was constructed. MiXCR was run by TCRdb on the PCR reads, yielding one entry per CDR3 protein. The table has about 500,000 distinct CDR3 sequences, roughly 11% seen once; the top ten hold 14%. This material consisted of PBMCs, mostly from graft donor cells, taken 180 days after TCRalphabeta/CD19-depleted stem cell transplant. These receptors were collected from a female patient aged 2-9 years who had a stem cell transplant for aplastic anemia, so the T cells may come from the graft donor.

The table lists this clonotype with many counts. The chain is built from TRBV20-1 and TRBJ1-1, with D tentatively TRBD1 (5 bases). The germline gives CDR1 DFQATT, CDR2 SNEGSKA (reference sequence). V was cut by 1 base and J by 4 bases, with 19 bases left in between. The CDR3 sequence is 16 residues long. CDR3 sequence (DNA): TGCAGTGCTAGAGCTACCCGGGACCGAGGAGGCACTGAAGCTTTCTTT. This gives the protein CSARATRDRGGTEAFF.

The J gene is TRBJ2-5, the V gene TRBV4-3; TRBD2 agrees at 11 bases. V shed 0 bases, J shed 4 bases, and the junction held 1 base outside the gene matches. The CDR3 contains 15 residues. Germline V gene sequence: CDR1 LGHNA, CDR2 YSLEER. The CDR3 DNA follows: TGCGCCAGCAGCCAAGAGGGACTAGCGGCAGAGACCCAGTACTTC. The encoded protein is CASSQEGLAAETQYF.

This chain joins TRBV10-3 and TRBJ2-1; D gene uncertain. The V end lost 0 bases, the J end lost 2 bases, and 8 bases lay between the germline ends. Germline-derived CDR1 and CDR2 are ENHRY and SYGVKD. The CDR3 consists of 15 residues. In DNA, the CDR3 is TGTGCCATCAGTGAGTCAGGGCAACCCTACAATGAGCAGTTCTTC. This encodes CAISESGQPYNEQFF.

The V gene is TRBV5-1, the J gene TRBJ2-3; D is unclear. Germline loops: CDR1 SGHRS, CDR2 YFSETQ. The CDR3 spans 15 residues. V was cut by 2 bases and J by 0 bases, with 10 bases left in between. CDR3 residues: CASSLEQLSTDTQYF. The CDR3 bases are TGCGCCAGCAGCTTAGAGCAGCTGAGCACAGATACGCAGTATTTT.

This clonotype appeared many times. The genes are TRBV7-9 and TRBJ2-1; D unclear. The CDR3 contains 12 residues. Germline-derived CDR1 and CDR2 are SEHNR and FQNEAQ (reference sequence). Trimming removed 3 bases from V and 5 bases from J, with 5 bases in between. The CDR3 spells CASSFLHNEQFF. The CDR3 DNA sequence: TGTGCCAGCAGCTTCCTGCACAATGAGCAGTTCTTC.

This clonotype was detected once. The CDR3, as DNA: TGCGCCAGCAGCCTCCGGAGACTAGGGTTTAAGAATGAGCAGTTCTTC. This translates into CASSLRRLGFKNEQFF. The chain joins TRBV4-3 to TRBJ2-1, with D perhaps matching TRBD2 (6 bases). V lost 4 bases to trimming and J lost 7 bases, with 20 bases between them. Germline V gene sequence: CDR1 LGHNA, CDR2 YSLEER. The CDR3 spans 16 residues.

The chain couples TRBV5-1 to TRBJ2-7, with 8 nucleotides matching TRBD1. V lost 4 bases and J lost 7; bases outside the gene matches: 16. Germline V gives CDR1 SGHRS, CDR2 YFSETQ. The CDR3 sequence is 16 residues long. The CDR3 nucleotides are TGCGCCAGCAGCCTACTCACGGGACAGGCCTCGGGGGAGCAGTACTTC. This translates into CASSLLTGQASGEQYF.

This clonotype turned up a few times. The V and J genes are TRBV7-2 and TRBJ2-3, with a weak D call TRBD2 (6 bases). Per germline, CDR1 SGHTA and CDR2 FQGNSA. The V end was cut by 2 bases, the J end by 2 bases, with 14 bases between. The CDR3 covers 16 residues. The CDR3 DNA reads as TGTGCCAGCAGCTTACATACGGGAGAGCTCACAGATACGCAGTATTTT. It specifies CASSLHTGELTDTQYF. Together with reference TRBV7-2 and TRBJ2-3, the CDR3 gives the full variable domain: GAGVSQSPSNKVTEKGKDVELRCDPISGHTALYWYRQSLGQGLEFLIYFQGNSAPDKSGLPSDRFSAERTGGSVSTLTIQRTQQEDSAVYLCASSLHTGELTDTQYFGPGTRLTVL.

This clonotype was observed a few times. The gene calls are TRBV6-2 or TRBV6-3 and TRBJ2-7; D not certain. Germline CDR1 and CDR2: MNHEY and SVGEGT. V gave up 2 bases and J gave up 4 bases, with 9 bases separating them. The CDR3 runs 13 residues. In nucleotides, the CDR3 is TGTGCCAGCAGTTACGGCAGCACATACGAGCAGTACGTC. It is translated as CASSYGSTYEQYV.

This clonotype appeared a few times. DNA of the CDR3: TGTGCCAGCAGCGCCGTGACTGGGGGCTACACCTTC. It codes for CASSAVTGGYTF. The chain is built from TRBV9 and TRBJ1-2; D call uncertain. The CDR3 loop spans 12 amino acids. Germline CDR1 and CDR2: SGDLS and YYNGEE. V gave up 3 bases and J gave up 8 bases, with 11 bases separating them. Variable domain in full (rest from reference TRBV9 and TRBJ1-2): DSGVTQTPKHLITATGQRVTLRCSPRSGDLSVYWYQQSLDQGLQFLIQYYNGEERAKGNILERFSAQQFPDLHSELNLSSLELGDSALYFCASSAVTGGYTFGSGTRLTVV.

As regards this clonotype: Mismatch with germline at one junction end may stem from a read error. This sequence joins TRBV12-3 or TRBV12-4 and TRBJ2-6, with D possibly matching TRBD1 (6 bases). The CDR3 is made up of 15 amino acids. In DNA form, the CDR3 reads TGTGCCAGCAACCCCCAGGGGTACGGGGCCAACGGCCTGACTTTC. It is translated as CASNPQGYGANGLTF.

In its sample, this clonotype was seen a few times. The rearrangement links TRBV28 to TRBJ2-7; tentative D call: TRBD2 (6 bases). The CDR3 covers 14 residues. The V and J ends lost 10 bases and 2 bases respectively, with 18 bases between them. The V gene's germline CDR1 is MDHEN and CDR2 SYDVKM. The CDR3 DNA reads as TGTGCCATCCGGGGGACTTCTTCCACCTACGAGCAGTACTTC. This encodes CAIRGTSSTYEQYF.

V is TRBV20-1 and J is TRBJ2-7; 12 bases fit TRBD2. J gave up 0 bases and V 5 bases, and 5 bases lay outside the gene matches. The CDR3 runs to 15 residues. Germline V CDR1 and CDR2: DFQATT, SNEGSKA (reference sequence). DNA of the CDR3: TGCAGTGCTCGCCCTAGCGGGAGGGTCTCCTACGAGCAGTACGTC. As protein: CSARPSGRVSYEQYV.

V is TRBV12-3 or TRBV12-4 and J is TRBJ2-7; 7 bases map to TRBD2. The CDR3 covers 16 residues. The V segment lost 3 bases and the J segment 2 bases; nucleotides outside the gene matches: 10. CDR3 in amino acids: CASSFSTSSNTYEQYF. In nucleotides, the CDR3 is TGTGCCAGCAGTTTCTCGACTAGCTCTAACACCTACGAGCAGTACTTC.

This clonotype was seen a handful of times. The chain has TRBV11-2 and TRBJ2-3; D is uncertain. The CDR3 contains 15 residues. V gave up 6 bases and J gave up 1 base, with 14 bases separating them. Germline-derived CDR1 and CDR2 are SGHAT and FQNNGV. CDR3 amino acids: CASSIGDYRTDTQYF. The CDR3 nucleotides are TGTGCCAGCAGTATCGGAGATTATCGCACAGATACGCAGTATTTT. The full variable domain, its missing parts supplied by reference TRBV11-2 and TRBJ2-3, is EAGVAQSPRYKIIEKRQSVAFWCNPISGHATLYWYQQILGQGPKLLIQFQNNGVVDDSQLPKDRFSAERLKGVDSTLKIQPAKLEDSAVYLCASSIGDYRTDTQYFGPGTRLTVL.

At least ten counts were recorded for this clonotype. The chain employs TRBV6-2 or TRBV6-3 and TRBJ2-7, with TRBD2 matching 9 bases. The V segment lost 6 bases and the J segment 2 bases; nucleotides outside the gene matches: 8. CDR3 size: 15 residues. Germline CDR1 MNHEY, CDR2 SVGEGT. The CDR3 region has the DNA TGTGCCAGCAGCCCGGGACTAGCTTACACCTACGAGCAGTACTTC. This translates into CASSPGLAYTYEQYF.

This clonotype was seen more than once but under ten times. The V call is TRBV24-1, the J call TRBJ2-1, with D perhaps TRBD2 (6 bases). CDR3 length equals 19 residues. Germline CDR1 reads KGHDR; CDR2 reads SFDVKD. V lost 5 bases, J lost 0 bases, and 22 bases lay in between. This CDR3 is CATSARGGISVSSYNEQFF. The CDR3 DNA follows: TGTGCCACCAGTGCCCGAGGCGGGATATCCGTAAGCTCCTACAATGAGCAGTTCTTC.

This chain links TRBV29-1 with TRBJ1-1, with a weak D call TRBD1 (5 bases). CDR1 is SQVTM and CDR2 is ANQGSEA in the germline V gene. Trimming stripped 8 bases from V and 1 base from J, with 11 bases between. The CDR3 is 12 residues long. The CDR3 nucleotides read TGCAGCTCCCGGGGCCGGAACACTGAAGCTTTCTTT. This encodes CSSRGRNTEAFF.

The chain carries TRBV28 and TRBJ2-3; D unclear. CDR3 length equals 16 residues. Between the trimmed V and J ends, which lost 1 base and 2 bases, there was a span of 13 bases. CDR1 and CDR2 from the germline V gene are MDHEN and SYDVKM. The CDR3 DNA reads TGTGCCAGCAGTTTATTCCGCCTAACCCTCACAGATACGCAGTATTTT. It translates to CASSLFRLTLTDTQYF.

A few counts support this clonotype. The J gene is TRBJ2-1, the V gene TRBV21-1; TRBD1, the D gene given by the table, was not confirmed from the DNA. TRBV21-1 is labeled a pseudogene. The CDR3 consists of 14 residues. CDR3 loop: CASIPGQGDNEQFF. Written as DNA, the CDR3 is TGTGCCAGCATCCCGGGACAGGGTGACAATGAGCAGTTCTTC.

The chain joins TRBV20-1 to TRBJ1-1; 9 nucleotides agree with TRBD1. Germline assignment: CDR1 DFQATT and CDR2 SNEGSKA (reference sequence). CDR3 length equals 17 residues. V lost 5 bases and J lost 1; bases outside the gene matches: 14. The CDR3 bases are TGCAGTGCTTTAGAGGGGGACAGGGCGCGAGGGAACACTGAAGCTTTCTTT. It is translated as CSALEGDRARGNTEAFF.

In its sample, this clonotype was seen a few times. J is TRBJ2-1 and V is TRBV7-2; D gene ambiguous. V was clipped by 3 bases and J by 6 bases, with 12 bases between them. Germline CDR1 SGHTA, CDR2 FQGNSA. The CDR3 extends over 14 amino acids. As DNA, the CDR3 is TGTGCCAGCAGCTTGGCCCCAGCAGTCAATGAGCAGTTCTTC. Translating gives CASSLAPAVNEQFF.

The chain employs TRBV11-3 and TRBJ2-2, with D perhaps matching TRBD1 (6 bases). CDR3 length equals 17 residues. Germline V gene lookup returns CDR1 SGHNT and CDR2 YENEEA. The V end was cut by 1 base, the J end by 5 bases, with 17 bases between. The CDR3 loop is CASSLAYGTQGTGELFF. The CDR3 bases are TGTGCCAGCAGCTTAGCCTATGGGACACAAGGAACCGGGGAGCTGTTTTTT. The whole variable domain, filled in from reference TRBV11-3 and TRBJ2-2, reads EAGVVQSPRYKIIEKKQPVAFWCNPISGHNTLYWYLQNLGQGPELLIRYENEEAVDDSQLPKDRFSAERLKGVDSTLKIQPAELGDSAVYLCASSLAYGTQGTGELFFGEGSRLTVL.

The CDR3 sequence is CASRFSEFRGYTF. DNA for the CDR3: TGTGCCAGCAGGTTCTCCGAATTCCGCGGCTACACCTTC. This chain connects TRBV28 to TRBJ1-2; D remains ambiguous. V was clipped by 6 bases and J by 8 bases, with 16 bases between them. The CDR3 totals 13 residues. In germline, CDR1 is MDHEN, CDR2 SYDVKM.

The genes are TRBV29-1 and TRBJ2-5, with 7 bases matching TRBD1. Trimming took 7 bases from V and 1 from J; bases not matched to a gene: 6. The CDR3 length is 13 residues. From germline, CDR1 is SQVTM and CDR2 ANQGSEA. The CDR3 nucleotides are TGCAGCGCCCGAGACAGGGTCCAAGAGACCCAGTACTTC. It codes for CSARDRVQETQYF.

The genes are TRBV29-1 and TRBJ2-5; the match to TRBD2 covers 7 bases. Germline V gives CDR1 SQVTM, CDR2 ANQGSEA. Trimming at V came to 7 bases and at J to 3 bases, leaving 5 bases not matched to a gene. This CDR3 region has 12 residues. The CDR3 region is CSAQAGEETQYF. The DNA of the CDR3 is TGCAGCGCCCAGGCGGGAGAAGAGACCCAGTACTTC.

This clonotype was seen a handful of times. V is TRBV2 and J is TRBJ2-3, with 9 bases aligning to TRBD2. This CDR3 comprises 12 residues. The junction had 3 bases not matched to a gene; V was cut back by 11 bases and J by 3 bases. Germline CDR1 and CDR2: SNHLY and FYNNEI. In DNA, the CDR3 is TGTGCCCGCGGGAGGGAGACAGATACGCAGTATTTT. Residues: CARGRETDTQYF.

V and J are TRBV12-3 or TRBV12-4 and TRBJ2-1, with D perhaps TRBD1 (5 bases). The CDR3 runs to 15 residues. The V and J ends lost 2 bases and 4 bases respectively, with 12 bases between them. CDR3 amino acids: CASSLRPGYYNEQFF. CDR3 nucleotide sequence: TGTGCCAGCAGTTTAAGGCCAGGGTATTACAATGAGCAGTTCTTC.

The table lists this clonotype with many counts. V usage is TRBV28 and J usage is TRBJ1-2; D ambiguous. The germline gives CDR1 MDHEN, CDR2 SYDVKM. This CDR3 has 11 residues. V lost 5 bases and J 7 bases, leaving 8 bases between the germline ends. The CDR3 here is CASSDTRGYTF. The CDR3 nucleotides read TGTGCCAGCAGTGACACACGTGGCTACACCTTC.

There are a few counts of this clonotype. The J gene is TRBJ2-1, the V gene TRBV10-3, with 10 bases aligning to TRBD2. The CDR3 has 16 residues. Germline CDR1 is ENHRY and CDR2 is SYGVKD. After removal of 0 bases from V and 3 bases from J, the junction contained 2 bases not matched to a gene. The CDR3 nucleotides are TGTGCCATCAGTGAGTCTCCTAGCGGGAGCTACAATGAGCAGTTCTTC. Its translation: CAISESPSGSYNEQFF.

Ten or more counts support this clonotype. The chain links TRBV5-1 to TRBJ2-1, with a weak D call TRBD1 (5 bases). Trimming pared 3 bases from V and 6 bases from J, leaving 13 bases between. Germline-derived CDR1 and CDR2 are SGHRS and YFSETQ. The length of the CDR3 is 14 residues. As DNA, the CDR3 is TGCGCCAGCAGCTGGGGATGGCAGGGCAATGAGCAGTTCTTC. Translating gives CASSWGWQGNEQFF.

J is TRBJ2-7 and V is TRBV11-3; D is undetermined. V shed 1 base and J shed 2 bases, with 9 bases lying between them. Germline CDR1 SGHNT, CDR2 YENEEA. This CDR3 spans 14 amino acids. CDR3 bases: TGTGCCAGCAGCTTAGGGCCGATCACCTACGAGCAGTACGTC. Amino acid sequence: CASSLGPITYEQYV.